This T cell receptor (beta chain) was recorded in a study of blood T cells in healthy people across ages. Study results and caveats: Compared with aged donors, long-lived donors showed fewer expanded clones, suggesting selection.

Trimming cost V 5 bases and J 6 bases; bases outside gene matches: 5. This CDR3 spans 14 amino acids. The germline gives CDR1 SEHNR, CDR2 FQNEAQ (reference sequence). PBMCs, at least 7 million per sample, were isolated. About this clonotype itself: Its antigen is unidentified.

Then a second PCR, running roughly 7 to 11 cycles, was carried out with a sample-barcoded 5' primer and a J-beta primer mix. Via MiXCR, TCRdb re-called the 5' RACE reads, giving one row per CDR3 protein. This sample carries hundreds of thousands of distinct CDR3 sequences, nearly 25% of them seen once, and the ten largest clones take just under 9%. The sample was also reused in another study, on T cells of mothers and their children. That paper notes: Donation came from a few healthy Caucasian mothers together with their six children.

Material for sequencing was blood. The clonotype originates from a boy aged 5-17 years in good health. The chain is built from TRBV7-9 and TRBJ1-1, with TRBD1 matching over 11 bases. The CDR3 nucleotides read TGTGCCAGCAGCCCGCGGACAGGGGGCTCTGAAGCTTTCTTT. Its protein is CASSPRTGGSEAFF.